Sequencing of this T cell receptor (beta chain) was carried out in a study of memory CD4+ T cells and cytomegalovirus serostatus. CDR3 size: 14 residues. Germline lookup yields CDR1 MDHEN and CDR2 SYDVKM. V lost 7 bases and J lost 4, with 14 bases in between. Per the study methods: After removing out-of-frame reads, over 2 million distinct TCRbeta sequences remained. TCRdb's table, derived via immunoSEQ multiplex PCR, lists solely in-frame clones and lacks some. That table supplies the V and J calls and clone size; D and trimming were determined from the DNA. Counted here are tens of thousands of clones, 65% to 80% occurring once; the ten biggest clones make up less than 0.65%. Study-wide points: Repertoires predicted CMV serostatus with median bootstrapped AUC of about 0.96. Of more than 150 reported CMV TCRbeta sequences, under 70 were found in memory CD4+ repertoires.

Remarks on this clone: Antigen specificity is unknown.

Single viable CD3+CD4+CD8-CD45RO+ cells were sorted as the memory CD4+ T cells. The receptor's source is an adult in good health and CMV-seronegative. Some clones in this sample may be carry-over from other donors' samples. The sequenced sample consisted of memory CD4+ T cells from blood. The rearrangement joins TRBV28 to TRBJ1-3, with unresolved D. CDR3 DNA: TGTGCCAGCAAAAGCCCCAACGTCGGAAACACCATATATTTT. It specifies CASKSPNVGNTIYF.